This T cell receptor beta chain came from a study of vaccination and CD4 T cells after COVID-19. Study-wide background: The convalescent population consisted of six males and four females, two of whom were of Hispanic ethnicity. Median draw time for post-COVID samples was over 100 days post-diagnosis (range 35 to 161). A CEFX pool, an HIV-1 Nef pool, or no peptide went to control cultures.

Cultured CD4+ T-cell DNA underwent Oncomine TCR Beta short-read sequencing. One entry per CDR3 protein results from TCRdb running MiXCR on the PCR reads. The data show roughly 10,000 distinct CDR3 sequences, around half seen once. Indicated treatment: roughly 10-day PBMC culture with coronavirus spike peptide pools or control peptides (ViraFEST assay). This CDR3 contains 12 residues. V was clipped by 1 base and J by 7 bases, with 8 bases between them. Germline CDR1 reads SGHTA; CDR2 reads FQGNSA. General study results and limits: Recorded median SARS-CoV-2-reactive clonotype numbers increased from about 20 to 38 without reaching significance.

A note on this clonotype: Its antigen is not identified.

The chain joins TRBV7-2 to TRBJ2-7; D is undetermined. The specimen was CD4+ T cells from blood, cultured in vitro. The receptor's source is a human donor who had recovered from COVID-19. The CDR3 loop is CASSLGRQEQYF. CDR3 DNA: TGTGCCAGCAGCTTAGGACGGCAAGAGCAGTACTTC.